The source of this TCR beta chain is a study of OX40 agonist ivuxolimab in advanced cancers. The study's findings and limits: Certain nonresponders likewise exhibited a low normalized T-cell clonal expansion. Clones of CD4+ and CD8+ blood T cells grew by week 6 at doses of 0.1 to 3.0 mg/kg. Those patients achieving a partial response at 0.1-3.0 mg/kg showed among the lowest clonal expansion.

On this clone: Its specificity is unknown.

This table comes from immunoSEQ multiplex PCR, and its TCRdb copy is limited to in-frame clones, with some not included. The sample lists tens of thousands of clones, roughly nine tenths occurring once. The CDR3 is made up of 17 amino acids. Trimming left V 0 bases short and J 2 bases short, with 16 bases between. Germline CDR1 is SGHTA and CDR2 is FQGNSA. People who had autoimmune disease history or systemic immunosuppression were excluded. The sequence was collected from an adult with an advanced solid tumor such as melanoma, head and neck, liver or kidney cancer. The rearrangement joins TRBV7-2 to TRBJ2-5, with D uncertain. Sequencing was performed on CD4+ or CD8+ T cells sorted from blood, taken in a trial of the OX40 agonist ivuxolimab. The CDR3 protein is CASSLAPGRPPQETQYF. CDR3 coding DNA: TGTGCCAGCAGCTTAGCACCAGGCAGGCCCCCTCAAGAGACCCAGTACTTC.